This TCR beta chain came from a study of T cell repertoires in ileal Crohn's disease (dated by TCRdb to the late 2010s). Study-level background: The median duration of disease was approximately eight years, and at the time of surgery about 35% of patients were active smokers. Every patient underwent surgery because of a complication, which was stricturing disease in roughly 60% of cases and penetrating disease in roughly 39%. Postoperative therapy was given to about half of the patients, with thiopurines administered to roughly twelve patients and anti-TNF agents administered to 18 patients. M6 samples consisted of neoterminal ileum biopsies collected during postoperative colonoscopy. TCR repertoire analysis was performed in about 59 Crohn's disease patients drawn from a prospective multicentre cohort. Running in parallel with the study was a multicentre cohort set up to find predictors of early endoscopic recurrence following ileocolonic resection. Endoscopic postoperative recurrence was defined by a Rutgeerts score above i0. A total of about 170 mucosal samples from about 50 patients were sequenced, with samples obtained at several locations on the surgical specimen and at postoperative endoscopy. The paper as a whole reports these results and caveats: Only a subgroup of patients, of unstated size, had mucosal CD4 and CD8 T cells sorted and sequenced. Sorted CD8 T cells carried more high-frequency clones than CD4 T cells, suggesting mucosal expansions were mainly CD8. Postoperative endoscopy was performed at varying times within the first year after surgery, with a median delay of around 6.7 months. Higher percentages of high-frequency clones at the time of surgery were linked to endoscopic recurrence, and every patient with clonality above 26.8% (18/57) had recurrence. A significantly higher proportion of clonal expansions was observed in active smokers at surgery than in non-smokers (about 25% vs 20%, p=0.02).

For commercial TCRB immunosequencing, about 500 nanograms of biopsy DNA were submitted for each sample. Adaptive Biotechnology amplified the CDR3 regions from genomic DNA with a two-step multiplex PCR designed to control amplification bias. The first PCR used primers for every V and J gene segment; the second PCR added barcodes and Illumina adapters. An Illumina instrument was used to sequence the CDR3 libraries. In the authors' own workflow: The analysis drew on both the pipelines supplied by the vendor and custom analysis of the raw data in R/Bioconductor running R version 3.3.0. Clonality, which ranges from 0 to 1, was calculated as the inverse of the normalised Shannon entropy across all productive clones. The repertoire share taken up by the top 100 clones defined high-frequency clones, and only clones that passed a 95% confidence test were kept. Overlap between samples was measured with the Morisita-Horn index, while repertoire diversity was measured with the Simpson index. The table comes from immuneACCESS by way of TCRdb, which keeps in-frame sequences with V and J called. Part of the clones is missing from these tables; in studies checked, under half for an unresolved V gene and the rest for unknown reasons. V and J calls plus clone size are reproduced from that table; the DNA served to infer D and trimming. This sample comprises about 60,000 clones, roughly 89% of them detected only once. Around 2.1% of the sample belongs to the ten largest clones.

The meaning of the sample's time point label: neoterminal ileum biopsy at postoperative endoscopy, about 6 months after surgery. Adults with ileal or ileocolonic Crohn's disease for whom ileocolonic resection was indicated were considered eligible. Whole ileal mucosal biopsies were stored frozen at -80°C before DNA extraction. A TRizol-based method was used to extract genomic DNA from the frozen whole biopsies, and the DNA was quantified with a NanoDrop 2000 spectrophotometer. CDR3 length: 14 amino acids, cysteine to phenylalanine. The only DNA kept is the CDR3, 42 bases in frame from the first base. According to the germline V gene (reference sequence), CDR1 reads SGHNT and CDR2 reads YYREEE. A distance of 14 bases separates the germline ends of V and J, which lose 4 bases and 6 bases respectively. In the case of this clone: The specificity of this receptor is unknown. It has no much larger one-base neighbor in the sample; base qualities were not kept.

Here the chain combines TRBV5-4 and TRBJ2-1; a tentative D call is TRBD2 (6 bases match). Sequenced: ileal tissue. The TCR was taken from an adult with Crohn's disease. The CDR3 has the sequence CASSRGTVSNEQFF. The DNA sequence follows: TGTGCCAGCAGCCGGGGGACTGTCTCCAATGAGCAGTTCTTC.